These T cell receptor beta chains were read from a single sample in a study of T cell responses to AZD1222 COVID-19 vaccine. Here immunoSEQ multiplex PCR was the method, and the copy in TCRdb shows in-frame clones only, minus some. The sample holds approximately 77,000 clones, roughly 90% seen once. Sequencing used peripheral blood, obtained 28 days after the second AZD1222 dose. The receptors here all came from an adult who received the AZD1222 COVID-19 vaccine. CDR3s include the opening cysteine and the closing phenylalanine or tryptophan. Each record gives: J gene, CDR3 length, clone size, V gene, D gene, CDR3 protein, CDR3 DNA. The D gene is left open where the match is weak. Where a row states a size, it is once, few, many or the class of an expanded clone; other rows omit it.

j_gene: TRBJ2-2
len: 14
abundance: -
v_gene: TRBV10-3
d_gene: -
CDR3aa: CAISGGRSSGELFF
CDR3nt: TGTGCCATCAGTGGAGGGAGAAGTTCCGGGGAGCTGTTTTTT

j_gene: TRBJ1-5
len: 18
abundance: -
v_gene: TRBV21-1
d_gene: -
CDR3aa: CASSKTLDRVGANQPQHF
CDR3nt: TGTGCCAGCAGCAAAACCCTGGACAGGGTGGGTGCCAATCAGCCCCAGCATTTT

j_gene: TRBJ2-7
len: 16
abundance: -
v_gene: TRBV19
d_gene: TRBD1
CDR3aa: CASSLRTGQGSYEQYF
CDR3nt: TGTGCCAGTAGTCTCCGGACAGGACAAGGCTCCTACGAGCAGTACTTC

j_gene: TRBJ1-5
len: 13
abundance: -
v_gene: TRBV10-3
d_gene: -
CDR3aa: CAISERMDQPQHF
CDR3nt: TGTGCCATCAGTGAGCGGATGGATCAGCCCCAGCATTTT

j_gene: TRBJ2-7
len: 15
abundance: -
v_gene: TRBV3-1/TRBV3-2
d_gene: -
CDR3aa: CASSPRTRPIYEQYF
CDR3nt: TGTGCCAGCAGCCCCCGTACGAGACCAATCTACGAGCAGTACTTC

j_gene: TRBJ1-2
len: 13
abundance: -
v_gene: TRBV28
d_gene: -
CDR3aa: CASSLPHPYGYTF
CDR3nt: TGTGCCAGCAGTTTGCCACACCCCTATGGCTACACCTTC

j_gene: TRBJ2-7
len: 15
abundance: -
v_gene: TRBV4-1
d_gene: TRBD1
CDR3aa: CASSQVGDSSYEQYF
CDR3nt: TGCGCCAGCAGCCAAGTAGGGGACAGCTCCTACGAGCAGTACTTC

j_gene: TRBJ2-1
len: 14
abundance: -
v_gene: TRBV5-1
d_gene: TRBD2
CDR3aa: CASSSGTSFNEQFF
CDR3nt: TGCGCCAGCAGCTCCGGGACTAGTTTTAATGAGCAGTTCTTC

j_gene: TRBJ2-1
len: 19
abundance: -
v_gene: TRBV10-3
d_gene: TRBD2
CDR3aa: CAISVAASGRTFWGNEQFF
CDR3nt: TGTGCCATCAGTGTCGCCGCTAGCGGGAGGACCTTCTGGGGCAATGAGCAGTTCTTC

j_gene: TRBJ2-2
len: 18
abundance: -
v_gene: TRBV6-2/TRBV6-3
d_gene: TRBD2
CDR3aa: CASSSRGLAGVYTGELFF
CDR3nt: TGTGCCAGCAGTAGCCGGGGACTAGCGGGAGTGTATACCGGGGAGCTGTTTTTT

j_gene: TRBJ1-2
len: 13
abundance: -
v_gene: TRBV25-1
d_gene: -
CDR3aa: CASSERTPYGYTF
CDR3nt: TGTGCCAGCAGTGAGCGGACTCCCTATGGCTACACCTTC

j_gene: TRBJ1-1
len: 14
abundance: -
v_gene: TRBV5-4
d_gene: -
CDR3aa: CASSLRDSGTEAFF
CDR3nt: TGTGCCAGCAGCTTGCGGGATAGTGGCACTGAAGCTTTCTTT

j_gene: TRBJ1-1
len: 13
abundance: -
v_gene: TRBV27
d_gene: -
CDR3aa: CASSGNTGSEAFF
CDR3nt: TGTGCCAGCAGTGGCAATACAGGGTCGGAAGCTTTCTTT

j_gene: TRBJ1-1
len: 13
abundance: -
v_gene: TRBV27
d_gene: -
CDR3aa: CASSWSGVGEAFF
CDR3nt: TGTGCCAGCAGTTGGTCAGGGGTTGGTGAAGCTTTCTTT

j_gene: TRBJ2-7
len: 13
abundance: few
v_gene: TRBV3-1/TRBV3-2
d_gene: TRBD2
CDR3aa: CASSQGTQGGLYF
CDR3nt: TGTGCCAGCAGCCAAGGAACCCAGGGAGGGCTGTACTTC

j_gene: TRBJ1-6
len: 13
abundance: -
v_gene: TRBV3-1/TRBV3-2
d_gene: -
CDR3aa: CASSQVDYSPLHF
CDR3nt: TGTGCCAGCAGCCAAGTTGACTATTCACCCCTCCACTTT

j_gene: TRBJ1-5
len: 16
abundance: -
v_gene: TRBV15
d_gene: TRBD1
CDR3aa: CATSILIDRGYQPQHF
CDR3nt: TGTGCCACCAGCATACTTATAGACAGGGGCTATCAGCCCCAGCATTTT

j_gene: TRBJ2-1
len: 17
abundance: -
v_gene: TRBV3-1/TRBV3-2
d_gene: TRBD2
CDR3aa: CASGGLAGGPAHNEQFF
CDR3nt: TGTGCCAGCGGCGGACTAGCGGGAGGGCCCGCCCACAATGAGCAGTTCTTC

j_gene: TRBJ1-1
len: 13
abundance: -
v_gene: TRBV20-1
d_gene: -
CDR3aa: CSASRGRDTEAFF
CDR3nt: TGCAGTGCTAGTAGGGGAAGGGACACTGAAGCTTTCTTT

j_gene: TRBJ2-3
len: 17
abundance: -
v_gene: TRBV5-1
d_gene: TRBD2
CDR3aa: CASSYQTSGTRTDTQYF
CDR3nt: TGCGCCAGCAGCTACCAGACTAGCGGGACGCGCACAGATACGCAGTATTTT

j_gene: TRBJ1-2
len: 13
abundance: -
v_gene: TRBV29-1
d_gene: -
CDR3aa: CSVEFWGDYGYTF
CDR3nt: TGCAGCGTTGAGTTCTGGGGAGACTATGGCTACACCTTC

j_gene: TRBJ2-1
len: 17
abundance: once
v_gene: TRBV7-3
d_gene: TRBD2
CDR3aa: CASSSGGAGALGYEQFF
CDR3nt: TGTGCCAGCAGCAGCGGGGGAGCGGGAGCCCTTGGCTATGAGCAGTTCTTC